This TCR beta chain appears in the sequencing data of a study of T-cell memory formation after mild COVID-19. Regarding the study as a whole: Cross-reactive memory appears to have joined, as suggested by some responding clones showing up in pre-infection memory.

This clonotype has at least ten counts. What it binds is unknown. Trimming cost V 5 bases and J 3 bases; bases outside gene matches: 4. Germline CDR1 and CDR2: LNHNV and YYDKDF (reference sequence). This CDR3 spans 14 amino acids. TCRdb independently ran MiXCR on the 5' RACE reads; one entry per CDR3 protein. The repertoire holds 470,000 or so distinct CDR3 sequences, with 18% as singletons. This chain uses TRBV15 with TRBJ2-1, with 7 positions matching TRBD1. The source is a man between 18 and 29 years old who had mild COVID-19 (a few samples of this study predate the infection). Cell type and time point are not known. Sequenced input: PBMCs or a T cell subset sorted from them (not recorded which). The CDR3 region is CATSPGQSYNEQFF. The DNA of the CDR3 is TGTGCCACCAGCCCGGGACAGAGCTACAATGAGCAGTTCTTC.